The next 23 T cell receptor beta chains were all read from a single sample in a study of blood T cell repertoires in COVID-19. Profiled with immunoSEQ multiplex PCR; TCRdb holds only in-frame clones, not every one. Of approximately 290,000 clones in the sample, about 89% were seen once. Sequencing was done on a sample of peripheral blood. Receptor source: a woman aged 60 to 75 with acute or convalescent COVID-19.

This clone was observed a single time. The rearrangement uses TRBV5-1 and TRBJ2-2; 11 bases map to TRBD2. The J segment lost 3 bases and the V segment lost 0 bases, leaving 7 bases of the junction unmatched. From germline, CDR1 is SGHRS and CDR2 YFSETQ. The CDR3 sequence is 18 residues long. The CDR3 is CASSLVVSGGADTGELFF. DNA for the CDR3: TGCGCCAGCAGCTTGGTGGTTAGCGGGGGGGCCGACACCGGGGAGCTGTTTTTT.

The chain carries TRBV18 and TRBJ2-2; 9 positions agree with TRBD1. J gave up 1 base and V 3 bases, and 3 bases lay outside the gene matches. Germline values: CDR1 KGHSH, CDR2 LQKENI. There are 16 residues in the CDR3. CDR3 in amino acids: CASSPRTGENTGELFF. Written as DNA, the CDR3 is TGTGCCAGCTCACCGAGGACAGGGGAGAACACCGGGGAGCTGTTTTTT. The entire variable domain, with the rest obtained from reference TRBV18 and TRBJ2-2, is as follows: NAGVMQNPRHLVRRRGQEARLRCSPMKGHSHVYWYRQLPEEGLKFMVYLQKENIIDESGMPKERFSAEFPKEGPSILRIQQVVRGDSAAYFCASSPRTGENTGELFFGEGSRLTVL.

J is TRBJ1-2 and V is TRBV18; TRBD1 matches at 8 bases. Germline V gene sequence: CDR1 KGHSH, CDR2 LQKENI. This CDR3 has 14 residues. V shed 3 bases, J shed 5 bases, and the junction held 5 bases outside the gene matches. The CDR3 DNA is TGTGCCAGCTCACCCACGGGACAGGCTTATGGCTACACCTTC. This gives the protein CASSPTGQAYGYTF.

The chain has TRBV5-1 and TRBJ2-3; the D gene is possibly TRBD2 (5 bases). Trimming took 1 base from V and 6 from J, leaving 6 bases between them. CDR3 size: 12 residues. Germline values: CDR1 SGHRS, CDR2 YFSETQ. DNA of the CDR3: TGCGCCAGCAGCTTGTGGAGGGATACGCAGTATTTT. This gives the protein CASSLWRDTQYF.

The J gene is TRBJ1-5, the V gene TRBV4-1; possibly TRBD1 for D (6 bases). V lost 2 bases, J lost 2 bases, and 13 bases lay in between. The germline gives CDR1 MGHRA, CDR2 YSYEKL. The CDR3 runs to 16 residues. For the CDR3, the DNA is TGCGCCAGCAGCCAACTCCAGGGGAGCGGCAATCAGCCCCAGCATTTT. Amino acids: CASSQLQGSGNQPQHF.

This sequence joins TRBV28 and TRBJ1-4, with no clear D. CDR3 length equals 10 residues. V was pared by 8 bases and J by 8 bases, with 6 bases between. Germline V CDR1 and CDR2: MDHEN, SYDVKM. CDR3 sequence reads: CASGGEKLFF. In DNA form, the CDR3 reads TGTGCCAGCGGAGGAGAAAAACTGTTTTTT.

The chain combines TRBV5-1 with TRBJ1-1; D not resolved. CDR3 length: 11 amino acids. CDR1 and CDR2 (germline): SGHRS, YFSETQ. The V and J ends lost 5 bases and 8 bases respectively, with 10 bases between them. The CDR3 DNA is TGCGCCAGCAGTCCACTGGGCGAAGCTTTCTTT. It specifies CASSPLGEAFF.

The V gene is TRBV2, the J gene TRBJ2-7; D is unclear. This CDR3 contains 13 residues. Germline CDR1 SNHLY, CDR2 FYNNEI. V lost 4 bases and J 3 bases, leaving 10 bases between the germline ends. In DNA form, the CDR3 reads TGTGCCAGCAGTGTCCTCACAGACTACGAGCAGTACTTC. Its translation is CASSVLTDYEQYF.

This sequence joins TRBV2 and TRBJ1-1, with D unresolved. V lost 2 bases to trimming and J lost 1 base, with 8 bases between them. Germline CDR1 reads SNHLY; CDR2 reads FYNNEI. The CDR3 covers 14 residues. The CDR3 loop is CASSERHANTEAFF. CDR3 DNA: TGTGCCAGCAGTGAACGACATGCGAACACTGAAGCTTTCTTT.

Turning to this clone: Within the sample, other DNA sequences also encode this same CDR3. The CDR3 sequence is CASSLGTGRNYGYTF. CDR3 nucleotide sequence: TGTGCCAGCAGCTTGGGGACAGGGCGTAACTATGGCTACACCTTC. The chain has TRBV11-2 and TRBJ1-2; 9 nucleotides match TRBD1. The CDR3 loop spans 15 amino acids. CDR1 and CDR2 from the germline V gene are SGHAT and FQNNGV. V shed 3 bases and J 1 base; nucleotides not matched to a gene: 3. The full variable domain, rest sourced from reference TRBV11-2 and TRBJ1-2, is EAGVAQSPRYKIIEKRQSVAFWCNPISGHATLYWYQQILGQGPKLLIQFQNNGVVDDSQLPKDRFSAERLKGVDSTLKIQPAKLEDSAVYLCASSLGTGRNYGYTFGSGTRLTVV.

J is TRBJ1-2 and V is TRBV3-1 (or the pseudogene TRBV3-2); TRBD1 matches at 7 bases. The V gene's germline CDR1 is LGHDT and CDR2 YNNKEL (reference sequence). Trimming cost V 3 bases and J 4 bases; bases outside gene matches: 5. The CDR3 covers 14 residues. The CDR3 nucleotides read TGTGCCAGCAGCCAGTCGGGACAGCTCTATGGCTACACCTTC. It encodes CASSQSGQLYGYTF.

The chain couples TRBV4-2 to TRBJ2-7; 10 positions agree with TRBD2. The CDR3 is 17 amino acids. The J segment lost 3 bases and the V segment lost 1 base, leaving 9 bases of the junction unmatched. Looked up from germline, CDR1 is LGHNA and CDR2 is YNFKEQ. CDR3 sequence (DNA): TGTGCCAGCAGCCAAGGTCTAGCGGGAGCCCGCCACTACGAGCAGTACTTC. Translated, it gives CASSQGLAGARHYEQYF.

V gene TRBV7-8 combines with J gene TRBJ1-3; the match to TRBD1 covers 9 bases. The V gene end was trimmed by 5 bases and the J gene end by 0 bases; junction bases not matched to a gene: 2. Germline CDR1 and CDR2: SGHVS and FQNEAQ. This CDR3 contains 15 residues. CDR3 sequence (DNA): TGTGCCAGCAGCCCGACAGGGGGCTCTGGAAACACCATATATTTT. Translating it yields CASSPTGGSGNTIYF.

This chain uses TRBV9 with TRBJ2-7, with 9 nucleotides matching TRBD2. V lost 0 bases and J lost 6; bases outside the gene matches: 7. This CDR3 is 15 amino acids long. CDR1 is SGDLS, CDR2 YYNGEE, per germline. Here the CDR3 DNA reads TGTGCCAGCAGCGTAGAAGGGGGACTAGCTTCCGAGCAGTACTTC. Its translation is CASSVEGGLASEQYF.

The chain links TRBV25-1 to TRBJ2-1; D is possibly TRBD1 (6 bases). Deletions cut 3 bases from V and 9 bases from J, with 9 bases between. The CDR3 totals 12 residues. The germline V gene encodes CDR1 MGHDK and CDR2 SYGVNS. CDR3 nucleotides: TGTGCCAGCAGTGATCAGGGGCCTGAGCAGTTCTTC. Translation: CASSDQGPEQFF.

This clone was recorded a few times. This chain joins TRBV2 and TRBJ2-7; D not resolved. The V and J ends lost 6 bases and 3 bases respectively, with 18 bases between them. Germline V lookup: CDR1 SNHLY, CDR2 FYNNEI. The CDR3 runs to 15 residues. The CDR3 DNA sequence: TGTGCCAGCAGGGAGCGCGGCGCCGCGAGCTACGAGCAGTACTTC. Translated, it gives CASRERGAASYEQYF.

The V and J genes are TRBV3-1 (or the pseudogene TRBV3-2) and TRBJ1-5; 7 nucleotides align to TRBD1. The J segment lost 0 bases and the V segment lost 1 base, leaving 6 bases of the junction unmatched. CDR1 is LGHDT and CDR2 is YNNKEL in the germline V gene (reference sequence). This CDR3 comprises 17 residues. This CDR3 is CASSQGGTVYSNQPQHF. CDR3 sequence (DNA): TGTGCCAGCAGCCAAGGGGGGACAGTGTATAGCAATCAGCCCCAGCATTTT.

The V call is TRBV7-6, the J call TRBJ1-1, with a possible D match to TRBD1 (6 bases). Trimming left V 3 bases short and J 7 bases short, with 15 bases between. The CDR3 runs to 14 residues. CDR1 and CDR2 from the germline V gene are SGHVS and FNYEAQ. In DNA, the CDR3 is TGTGCCAGCAGCTTGGGACATCGGTACGGTGAAGCTTTCTTT. The encoded protein is CASSLGHRYGEAFF.

The chain is built from TRBV7-2 and TRBJ2-1; 7 bases are a match to TRBD2. This CDR3 spans 14 amino acids. The trim removed 4 bases at V and 6 bases at J, leaving 6 bases unmatched. Germline values: CDR1 SGHTA, CDR2 FQGNSA. CDR3 DNA sequence: TGTGCCAGCAGCTCAGCCGGGACTACCAATGAGCAGTTCTTC. Residues: CASSSAGTTNEQFF.

This chain links TRBV9 with TRBJ2-3; D might be TRBD2 (5 bases). V lost 0 bases and J 0 bases, leaving 8 bases between the germline ends. Looked up from germline, CDR1 is SGDLS and CDR2 is YYNGEE. CDR3 length: 15 amino acids. CDR3 nucleotides: TGTGCCAGCAGCGTAGGGGCGGGCAGCACAGATACGCAGTATTTT. Its translation: CASSVGAGSTDTQYF.

The rearrangement joins TRBV25-1 to TRBJ1-6, with 7 nucleotides matching TRBD1. This CDR3 is built from 14 residues. Germline V gene sequence: CDR1 MGHDK, CDR2 SYGVNS. V gave up 8 bases and J gave up 10 bases; unmatched junction bases: 11. This CDR3 reads CASASTGLHSPLHF. The CDR3 nucleotides read TGTGCCAGCGCCTCGACAGGGTTACACTCACCCCTCCACTTT.

The chain employs TRBV29-1 and TRBJ2-7; 11 bases agree with TRBD2. CDR3 length equals 16 residues. Germline-derived CDR1 and CDR2 are SQVTM and ANQGSEA. Trimming cost V 0 bases and J 1 base; bases outside gene matches: 5. The DNA for the CDR3 is TGCAGCGTTGAAGACGCCGGGACTAGCGGATCCTACGAGCAGTACTTC. It encodes CSVEDAGTSGSYEQYF.

The V and J genes are TRBV5-5 and TRBJ1-2; D is undetermined. Trimming cost V 1 base and J 1 base, with 8 bases left between them. Germline V gene data show CDR1 as SGHKS and CDR2 as YYEKEE (reference sequence). The CDR3 is 14 amino acids. CDR3 bases: TGTGCCAGCAGCTTGACACCTTATAACTATGGCTACACCTTC. Amino acid sequence: CASSLTPYNYGYTF. The complete variable domain, with remaining parts taken from reference TRBV5-5 and TRBJ1-2, reads DAGVTQSPTHLIKTRGQQVTLRCSPISGHKSVSWYQQVLGQGPQFIFQYYEKEERGRGNFPDRFSARQFPNYSSELNVNALLLGDSALYLCASSLTPYNYGYTFGSGTRLTVV.